Listed here are 15 T cell receptor beta chains from one sample, sequenced in a study of blood T cell repertoires in COVID-19. The repertoire was sequenced with immunoSEQ multiplex PCR; TCRdb's copy has only in-frame clones and lacks some. This sample yields around 170,000 clones, of which about 86% are seen a single time; over 7% belongs to the top ten. What was sequenced was peripheral blood. Receptors were obtained from a man aged 45-60 years with active or convalescent COVID-19.

This clone was detected once. The chain uses TRBV4-1 and TRBJ1-1, with D possibly matching TRBD1 (6 bases). The CDR3 is made up of 16 amino acids. Looked up from germline, CDR1 is MGHRA and CDR2 is YSYEKL. The V gene lost 1 base and the J gene lost 0 bases, with 12 bases spanning the gap. Written as DNA, the CDR3 is TGCGCCAGCAGCCAAGTAGCAAGGGGGATGAACACTGAAGCTTTCTTT. It yields the protein CASSQVARGMNTEAFF.

The V call is TRBV9, the J call TRBJ2-7; TRBD1 matches 9 bases. Germline trimming cut 4 bases from V and 5 bases from J; bases unmatched to any gene: 10. The CDR3 totals 15 residues. The germline gives CDR1 SGDLS, CDR2 YYNGEE. The CDR3 loop reads CASSPPGQGFHEQYF. Here the CDR3 DNA reads TGTGCCAGCAGCCCCCCGGGACAGGGTTTCCACGAGCAGTACTTC.

The chain joins TRBV6-5 to TRBJ2-7; D unclear. This CDR3 has 15 amino acids. V shed 0 bases and J shed 0 bases, with 9 bases lying between them. CDR1 is MNHEY, CDR2 SVGAGI, per germline. The CDR3 protein is CASSYSLSSSYEQYF. The CDR3 DNA sequence: TGTGCCAGCAGTTACTCGCTCTCTAGCTCCTACGAGCAGTACTTC.

V and J are TRBV9 and TRBJ2-5, with a tentative D call TRBD1 (5 bases). The germline V and J ends were trimmed by 0 bases and 3 bases, with 12 bases remaining between them. Germline CDR1 and CDR2: SGDLS and YYNGEE. This CDR3 region has 15 residues. CDR3 coding DNA: TGTGCCAGCAGCGTAGGGTGGCAGGGTAAAGAGACCCAGTACTTC. It yields the protein CASSVGWQGKETQYF.

The genes are TRBV11-1 and TRBJ2-7; D is unclear. Germline CDR1 and CDR2: SGHAT and FQDESV (reference sequence). V gave up 8 bases and J gave up 1 base, with 12 bases separating them. The CDR3 consists of 13 residues. CDR3 nucleotides: TGTGCCAGCTCTTGGTCAGAATCCTACGAGCAGTACTTC. This translates into CASSWSESYEQYF.

V usage is TRBV9 and J usage is TRBJ1-2; D call uncertain. Trimming cost V 3 bases and J 0 bases, with 15 bases left between them. CDR1 and CDR2 (germline): SGDLS, YYNGEE. This CDR3 has 16 residues. For the CDR3, the DNA is TGTGCCAGCAGCGCACCCAGCGGCCCGACTAACTATGGCTACACCTTC. Translating gives CASSAPSGPTNYGYTF.

The chain recombines TRBV12-3 or TRBV12-4 with TRBJ1-3, with D tentatively TRBD1 (6 bases). V dropped 4 bases and J dropped 15 bases, with 16 bases sitting between them. The CDR3 totals 12 residues. The chain's CDR3 is CASSSDSPREYF. CDR3 in DNA: TGTGCCAGCAGTTCGGACAGCCCAAGGGAATATTTT.

J is TRBJ1-5 and V is TRBV27; 9 bases line up with TRBD1. The germline V gene encodes CDR1 MNHEY and CDR2 SMNVEV (reference sequence). V dropped 6 bases and J dropped 7; count of bases not matched to a gene: 7. The CDR3 consists of 14 residues. The CDR3 DNA reads as TGTGCCAGCAGCTGGGGACAGGGCCGCCAGCCCCAGCATTTT. Protein product: CASSWGQGRQPQHF.

This clone showed up just a few times. The gene calls are TRBV7-9 and TRBJ1-2; TRBD1 aligns across 8 bases. This CDR3 is built from 15 residues. Germline trimming cut 5 bases from V and 2 bases from J; bases unmatched to any gene: 7. The germline CDR1 and CDR2 sequences are SEHNR and FQNEAQ (reference sequence). The CDR3 DNA follows: TGTGCCAGCAGCCCACGGACAGGGTTCAACTATGGCTACACCTTC. This translates into CASSPRTGFNYGYTF.

This clone occurred a few times. The rearrangement links TRBV11-1 to TRBJ1-2, with D possibly being TRBD1 (5 bases). This CDR3 is built from 13 residues. V was clipped by 1 base and J by 7 bases, with 10 bases between them. Per germline, CDR1 SGHAT and CDR2 FQDESV (reference sequence). The CDR3 protein is CASSLGGGIGYTF. The CDR3 nucleotides are TGTGCCAGCAGCTTAGGCGGGGGAATTGGCTACACCTTC.

The genes are TRBV6-1 and TRBJ1-2, with 8 bases identical to TRBD1. Germline values: CDR1 MNHNS, CDR2 SASEGT. Losses at the gene ends were 1 base for V and 5 bases for J; bases not matched to a gene: 15. This CDR3 has 18 amino acids. CDR3 amino acids: CASSEGGTGVYLFYGYTF. DNA for the CDR3: TGTGCCAGCAGTGAAGGCGGGACAGGAGTTTACCTTTTTTATGGCTACACCTTC.

V is TRBV15 and J is TRBJ1-2; possibly TRBD1 for D (6 bases). Trimming took off 1 base at V and 4 bases at J, with 19 bases between the two ends. The CDR3 has 17 residues. The germline V gene encodes CDR1 LNHNV and CDR2 YYDKDF (reference sequence). The CDR3 here is CATSRGLPGDGSYGYTF. The DNA for the CDR3 is TGTGCCACCAGCAGAGGATTGCCAGGGGATGGAAGCTATGGCTACACCTTC.

The chain is built from TRBV4-1 and TRBJ1-1; 9 nucleotides agree with TRBD1. CDR1 MGHRA and CDR2 YSYEKL come from the germline V gene. CDR3 length: 15 amino acids. The V and J ends lost 3 bases and 10 bases, in that order; junction bases with no gene match: 12. CDR3 loop: CASSQGQGPSRGAFF. DNA for the CDR3: TGCGCCAGCAGCCAGGGACAGGGCCCGAGTAGGGGAGCTTTCTTT.

V gene TRBV12-3 or TRBV12-4 combines with J gene TRBJ2-7; the D is unclear. The CDR3 runs to 13 residues. Trimming cost V 2 bases and J 5 bases, with 10 bases left between them. CDR3 DNA: TGTGCCAGCAGTTTATCGGGTATCGACGAGCAGTACTTC. This encodes CASSLSGIDEQYF.

The V gene is TRBV11-3, the J gene TRBJ2-2; 7 bases line up with TRBD2. With V trimmed by 2 bases and J by 4 bases, 7 bases remained unmatched. CDR3 size: 16 residues. Germline V gives CDR1 SGHNT, CDR2 YENEEA. The CDR3 region has the DNA TGTGCCAGCAGCTTATATGGGACTACTTCCACCGGGGAGCTGTTTTTT. This encodes CASSLYGTTSTGELFF.